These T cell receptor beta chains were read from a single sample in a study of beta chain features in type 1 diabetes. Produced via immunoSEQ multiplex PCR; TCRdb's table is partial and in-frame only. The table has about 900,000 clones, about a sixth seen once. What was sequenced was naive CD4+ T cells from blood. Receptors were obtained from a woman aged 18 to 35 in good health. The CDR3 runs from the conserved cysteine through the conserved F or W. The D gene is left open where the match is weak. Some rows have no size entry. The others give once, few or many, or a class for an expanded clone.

CDR3nt: TGTGCCAGCAGTCAGACAGGGGGGATGTATAGCAATCAGCCCCAGCATTTT
CDR3aa: CASSQTGGMYSNQPQHF
abundance: -
j_gene: TRBJ1-5
d_gene: TRBD1
v_gene: TRBV7-8

CDR3nt: TGTGCCAGTAGTCGACAGGGTGTCGGAGCTTTCTTT
CDR3aa: CASSRQGVGAFF
abundance: few
j_gene: TRBJ1-1
d_gene: TRBD1
v_gene: TRBV19

CDR3nt: TGTGCCAGCAGCGTAGTTGGAGGGGGCCGGGAGACCCAGTACTTC
CDR3aa: CASSVVGGGRETQYF
abundance: -
j_gene: TRBJ2-5
d_gene: -
v_gene: TRBV9

CDR3nt: TGTGCCAGCAGTTACCGGACAGGGAACTATGGCTACACCTTC
CDR3aa: CASSYRTGNYGYTF
abundance: few
j_gene: TRBJ1-2
d_gene: TRBD1
v_gene: TRBV6-5

CDR3nt: TGCAGCGTTGGCCTCCGCGGCTATAACTATGGCTACACCTTC
CDR3aa: CSVGLRGYNYGYTF
abundance: -
j_gene: TRBJ1-2
d_gene: -
v_gene: TRBV29-1

CDR3nt: TGTGCCAGCTCACCCATCACGGGGGACACTGAAGCTTTCTTT
CDR3aa: CASSPITGDTEAFF
abundance: -
j_gene: TRBJ1-1
d_gene: -
v_gene: TRBV18

CDR3nt: TGTGCCAGCAGCTTAGTCGAAGGCCTAGAGCAGTACTTC
CDR3aa: CASSLVEGLEQYF
abundance: few
j_gene: TRBJ2-7
d_gene: -
v_gene: TRBV7-2

CDR3nt: TGTGCCAGCAGCGGGAGTGGTTGGTACGAGCAGTACTTC
CDR3aa: CASSGSGWYEQYF
abundance: -
j_gene: TRBJ2-7
d_gene: -
v_gene: TRBV5-6

CDR3nt: TGTGCCAGCGGGAAGCGCCCGACGTCGACAGATACGCAGTATTTT
CDR3aa: CASGKRPTSTDTQYF
abundance: -
j_gene: TRBJ2-3
d_gene: -
v_gene: TRBV6-4

CDR3nt: TGCGCCAGCAGCCAAGAGAAAACTAGCGGGGCCTACAATGAGCAGTTCTTC
CDR3aa: CASSQEKTSGAYNEQFF
abundance: few
j_gene: TRBJ2-1
d_gene: TRBD2
v_gene: TRBV4-3

CDR3nt: TGTGCCAGCACCCCCCTCGGCTCGCACACCGGGGAGCTGTTTTTT
CDR3aa: CASTPLGSHTGELFF
abundance: -
j_gene: TRBJ2-2
d_gene: -
v_gene: TRBV2

CDR3nt: TGCGCCAGCAGCCAAGATTTTAGTGGGGGGGCTGGCTACACCTTC
CDR3aa: CASSQDFSGGAGYTF
abundance: few
j_gene: TRBJ1-2
d_gene: -
v_gene: TRBV4-3

CDR3nt: TGCGCCAGCAGCCTGGGGCAGGTTACGGTGGCAGATACGCAGTATTTT
CDR3aa: CASSLGQVTVADTQYF
abundance: -
j_gene: TRBJ2-3
d_gene: -
v_gene: TRBV5-1

CDR3nt: TGCGCCAGCAGTACCGGGCTCTCCTCCTACGAGCAGTACTTC
CDR3aa: CASSTGLSSYEQYF
abundance: few
j_gene: TRBJ2-7
d_gene: -
v_gene: TRBV5-1

CDR3nt: TGTGCCAGCAGTGACGCGGACAGGCCGCCGTACACCGGGGAGCTGTTTTTT
CDR3aa: CASSDADRPPYTGELFF
abundance: -
j_gene: TRBJ2-2
d_gene: TRBD1
v_gene: TRBV25-1

CDR3nt: TGTGCCAGCAATCCGACAGGGGGCTTCCCAGATACGCAGTATTTT
CDR3aa: CASNPTGGFPDTQYF
abundance: -
j_gene: TRBJ2-3
d_gene: TRBD1
v_gene: TRBV27

CDR3nt: TGTGCCAGCAGCCTACGGGGAACTGAAGCTTTCTTT
CDR3aa: CASSLRGTEAFF
abundance: few
j_gene: TRBJ1-1
d_gene: -
v_gene: TRBV11-2

CDR3nt: TGTGCCAGCAGTGAATGGGGGATAAACTACGAGCAGTACTTC
CDR3aa: CASSEWGINYEQYF
abundance: few
j_gene: TRBJ2-7
d_gene: -
v_gene: TRBV25-1

CDR3nt: TGTGCCAGTGTGAGGACTGTGAGCTCCTACGAGCAGTACTTC
CDR3aa: CASVRTVSSYEQYF
abundance: few
j_gene: TRBJ2-7
d_gene: -
v_gene: TRBV7-9

CDR3nt: TGTGCCAGCAGTGCGGGACGTAGGCAATTTCAGCCCCAGCATTTT
CDR3aa: CASSAGRRQFQPQHF
abundance: -
j_gene: TRBJ1-5
d_gene: -
v_gene: TRBV2

CDR3nt: TGCGCCAGCAGCGCAATGGAAGGGGTCGCTGAAGCTTTCTTT
CDR3aa: CASSAMEGVAEAFF
abundance: -
j_gene: TRBJ1-1
d_gene: -
v_gene: TRBV5-1

CDR3nt: TGTGCCAGCAGTTACTCGAAATTTCCCGGAGGGAATGAGCAGTTCTTC
CDR3aa: CASSYSKFPGGNEQFF
abundance: few
j_gene: TRBJ2-1
d_gene: -
v_gene: TRBV6-5

CDR3nt: TGTGCCAGCAGCAACGGACAGGGAACCTACGAGCAGTACTTC
CDR3aa: CASSNGQGTYEQYF
abundance: once
j_gene: TRBJ2-7
d_gene: TRBD1
v_gene: TRBV9

CDR3nt: TGTGCCAGCAGCTTGATTAGCACAGATACGCAGTATTTT
CDR3aa: CASSLISTDTQYF
abundance: -
j_gene: TRBJ2-3
d_gene: -
v_gene: TRBV9

CDR3nt: TGCGCCAGCAGCCAAGGCAACTCTGGAAACACCATATATTTT
CDR3aa: CASSQGNSGNTIYF
abundance: -
j_gene: TRBJ1-3
d_gene: -
v_gene: TRBV4-3

CDR3nt: TGCAGCGTTGCGGGACACGGACTTTTCATGAACACTGAAGCTTTCTTT
CDR3aa: CSVAGHGLFMNTEAFF
abundance: few
j_gene: TRBJ1-1
d_gene: -
v_gene: TRBV29-1

CDR3nt: TGCGCCAGCAGTCTCGAGCGGGAGAGGGGTCCGGATACGCAGTATTTT
CDR3aa: CASSLERERGPDTQYF
abundance: -
j_gene: TRBJ2-3
d_gene: TRBD2
v_gene: TRBV23-1

CDR3nt: TGTGCCAGCAGAGATTCGACTAGCGGGAGGGCCGAGCAGTACTTC
CDR3aa: CASRDSTSGRAEQYF
abundance: few
j_gene: TRBJ2-7
d_gene: TRBD2
v_gene: TRBV5-4

CDR3nt: TGTGCCAGCTGGCTCAGGGGCACAGATACGCAGTATTTT
CDR3aa: CASWLRGTDTQYF
abundance: -
j_gene: TRBJ2-3
d_gene: -
v_gene: TRBV2

CDR3nt: TGTGCCAGTCTTAACAATCACCTCTATGGCTACACCTTC
CDR3aa: CASLNNHLYGYTF
abundance: -
j_gene: TRBJ1-2
d_gene: -
v_gene: TRBV28

CDR3nt: TGTGCCAGCAGCCCTGCGAGTAAAAATAGCGGAATCACAGATACGCAGTATTTT
CDR3aa: CASSPASKNSGITDTQYF
abundance: -
j_gene: TRBJ2-3
d_gene: -
v_gene: TRBV4-2

CDR3nt: TGTGCCAGCAGCTTACAGGGGACCTACAATGAGCAGTTCTTC
CDR3aa: CASSLQGTYNEQFF
abundance: -
j_gene: TRBJ2-1
d_gene: TRBD1
v_gene: TRBV5-4

CDR3nt: TGTGCCAGCTCACCAAAACTAGCGGGCACCGGGGAGCTGTTTTTT
CDR3aa: CASSPKLAGTGELFF
abundance: few
j_gene: TRBJ2-2
d_gene: TRBD2
v_gene: TRBV18

CDR3nt: TGTGCCAGCAACTCTGGGACGGGTGCCAACAATGAGCAGTTCTTC
CDR3aa: CASNSGTGANNEQFF
abundance: -
j_gene: TRBJ2-1
d_gene: -
v_gene: TRBV28

CDR3nt: TGTGCCAGCAGCTTGGGACTAGCGGGTACAGATACGCAGTATTTT
CDR3aa: CASSLGLAGTDTQYF
abundance: few
j_gene: TRBJ2-3
d_gene: TRBD2
v_gene: TRBV5-8

CDR3nt: TGCGCCAGCAGCTTGAAGCACCGAGCGGGAGGGCCCCGCAATGAGCAGTTCTTC
CDR3aa: CASSLKHRAGGPRNEQFF
abundance: -
j_gene: TRBJ2-1
d_gene: TRBD2
v_gene: TRBV5-1

CDR3nt: TGTGCCAGCTCAAATAGTGGGGTTGACAATGAGCAGTTCTTC
CDR3aa: CASSNSGVDNEQFF
abundance: -
j_gene: TRBJ2-1
d_gene: -
v_gene: TRBV18

CDR3nt: TGTGCCAGCAGCTTAGGTCGGCCTAGCGGGAGACTGCGGGAGCAGTACTTC
CDR3aa: CASSLGRPSGRLREQYF
abundance: few
j_gene: TRBJ2-7
d_gene: TRBD2
v_gene: TRBV11-2

CDR3nt: TGTGCCAGCAGTGAAGCGCTTCCGGGGGAGCTGTTTTTT
CDR3aa: CASSEALPGELFF
abundance: few
j_gene: TRBJ2-2
d_gene: -
v_gene: TRBV2

CDR3nt: TGTGCCAGCAGCCCTGGACTATTTCAGACCCAGTACTTC
CDR3aa: CASSPGLFQTQYF
abundance: few
j_gene: TRBJ2-5
d_gene: -
v_gene: TRBV7-2

CDR3nt: TGTGCCAGCAGCCCCCAGGATATGCGGGGTTACAATGAGCAGTTCTTC
CDR3aa: CASSPQDMRGYNEQFF
abundance: -
j_gene: TRBJ2-1
d_gene: -
v_gene: TRBV7-3

CDR3nt: TGTGCCAGCAGTTTAAGACAGACTAACTATGGCTACACCTTC
CDR3aa: CASSLRQTNYGYTF
abundance: -
j_gene: TRBJ1-2
d_gene: -
v_gene: TRBV27

CDR3nt: TGTGCCAGCAGTTACCAGGGAGGCTCAGATACGCAGTATTTT
CDR3aa: CASSYQGGSDTQYF
abundance: -
j_gene: TRBJ2-3
d_gene: -
v_gene: TRBV6-6

CDR3nt: TGCGCCAGCAGACGGGTGGTCGGCGATGAAGCTTTCTTT
CDR3aa: CASRRVVGDEAFF
abundance: few
j_gene: TRBJ1-1
d_gene: -
v_gene: TRBV4-3